The 23 T cell receptor beta chains below come from one sample, sequenced in a study of CD4 T cells in relation to SARS-CoV-2 and coronaviruses. Their antigen targets remain unknown. CD4+ T cells from unexposed donors were obtained before the COVID-19 pandemic (2011-2018). CD4+ T cells were isolated from the cells after around 10 days of culture. The method was immunoSEQ multiplex PCR; TCRdb's version includes in-frame clones alone and lacks a portion of them. The profile shows roughly 30,000 clones, about 78% of them singletons. The specimen sequenced was CD4+ T cells from PBMCs, cultured in vitro. Receptors were obtained from a human donor in good health.

V usage is TRBV11-2 and J usage is TRBJ1-4, with D unclear. The CDR3 is 15 amino acids. Germline-derived CDR1 and CDR2 are SGHAT and FQNNGV. V lost 2 bases and J 6 bases, leaving 13 bases between the germline ends. The CDR3 reads CASSLSGSRHEKLFF. CDR3 DNA: TGTGCCAGCAGCTTATCGGGGTCGCGTCATGAAAAACTGTTTTTT.

This clone appeared once. The rearrangement uses TRBV9 and TRBJ2-3; 11 bases are a match to TRBD2. The V gene end was trimmed by 3 bases and the J gene end by 1 base; junction bases not matched to a gene: 10. Germline-derived CDR1 and CDR2 are SGDLS and YYNGEE. The CDR3 loop spans 18 amino acids. For the CDR3, the DNA is TGTGCCAGCAGCGCACTAGCGGGAGTTCCTGGGGGCACAGATACGCAGTATTTT. Translated, it gives CASSALAGVPGGTDTQYF.

The chain has TRBV2 and TRBJ1-6, with D possibly TRBD1 on 5 matching bases. Germline lookup yields CDR1 SNHLY and CDR2 FYNNEI. The V gene lost 3 bases and the J gene lost 9 bases, with 9 bases spanning the gap. The CDR3 has 13 amino acids. CDR3 amino acids: CASSELRVSPLHF. The CDR3 DNA reads TGTGCCAGCAGTGAGCTCAGGGTTTCACCCCTCCACTTT.

V is TRBV3-1 (or the pseudogene TRBV3-2) and J is TRBJ2-7; 13 bases agree with TRBD2. The CDR3 is made up of 16 amino acids. CDR1 is LGHDT and CDR2 is YNNKEL in the germline V gene (reference sequence). V was pared by 0 bases and J by 5 bases, with 4 bases of the junction left unmatched. CDR3 residues: CASSQDGTSGIHEQYF. CDR3 DNA: TGTGCCAGCAGCCAAGATGGGACTAGCGGGATCCACGAGCAGTACTTC.

The chain links TRBV11-2 to TRBJ2-7; 7 bases agree with TRBD1. In germline, CDR1 is SGHAT, CDR2 FQNNGV. Unmatched junction bases numbered 7, after V lost 3 bases and J lost 5 bases. CDR3 length equals 14 residues. CDR3 in DNA: TGTGCCAGCAGCTTCCGGGACAGTAAGCACGAGCAGTACTTC. This codes for CASSFRDSKHEQYF.

The chain is built from TRBV7-9 and TRBJ1-2; D may be TRBD1 (6 bases). This CDR3 is built from 13 residues. Looked up from germline, CDR1 is SEHNR and CDR2 is FQNEAQ (reference sequence). V dropped 3 bases and J dropped 6 bases, with 11 bases sitting between them. CDR3 residues: CASSFNRDNGYTF. CDR3 nucleotides: TGTGCCAGCAGCTTTAACAGGGATAATGGCTACACCTTC.

The chain is built from TRBV9 and TRBJ2-5; no definite D call. The germline V gene has CDR1 SGDLS and CDR2 YYNGEE. The V end was cut by 0 bases, the J end by 1 base, with 10 bases between. This CDR3 region has 15 residues. The CDR3 spells CASSVARQPQETQYF. In nucleotides, the CDR3 is TGTGCCAGCAGCGTAGCAAGGCAGCCCCAAGAGACCCAGTACTTC.

The V gene is TRBV4-1, the J gene TRBJ1-1, with a tentative D call TRBD1 (5 bases). The CDR3 consists of 15 residues. Per germline, CDR1 MGHRA and CDR2 YSYEKL. The V gene lost 0 bases and the J gene lost 4 bases, with 12 bases spanning the gap. CDR3: CASSQDPAGGTEAFF. As DNA, the CDR3 is TGCGCCAGCAGCCAAGACCCGGCGGGGGGCACTGAAGCTTTCTTT.

V usage is TRBV10-2 and J usage is TRBJ2-1, with D tentatively TRBD1 (6 bases). Germline V gives CDR1 WSHSY, CDR2 SAAADI. The length of the CDR3 is 12 residues. V dropped 7 bases and J dropped 16 bases, with 20 bases sitting between them. CDR3 amino acids: CASKGLRGTKFF. CDR3 DNA sequence: TGCGCCAGCAAGGGCTTAAGGGGGACGAAATTCTTC.

CDR3 nucleotides: TGTGCCAGCTCTCTACGAATGACAGGACTCTCCTACGAGCAGTACTTC. Its translation: CASSLRMTGLSYEQYF. This chain uses TRBV18 with TRBJ2-7; D possibly corresponds to TRBD1 (6 bases). The germline V gene encodes CDR1 KGHSH and CDR2 LQKENI. The CDR3 contains 16 residues. V lost 6 bases and J lost 0, with 18 bases in between.

The chain recombines TRBV29-1 with TRBJ2-7, with D possibly being TRBD2 (6 bases). V was pared by 1 base and J by 1 base, with 14 bases between. Germline values: CDR1 SQVTM, CDR2 ANQGSEA. The CDR3 is 15 amino acids. CDR3 DNA sequence: TGCAGCGTTGAAGGTGCCGGAGGGCCATCCTACGAGCAGTACTTC. Amino acid sequence: CSVEGAGGPSYEQYF.

V is TRBV2 and J is TRBJ2-3, with TRBD2 matching 10 bases. This CDR3 is built from 16 residues. Germline CDR1 reads SNHLY; CDR2 reads FYNNEI. The V gene end was trimmed by 6 bases and the J gene end by 0 bases; junction bases not matched to a gene: 6. The CDR3, as DNA: TGTGCCAGCAGGTCCGGGACTAGCGCTAGCACAGATACGCAGTATTTT. Residues: CASRSGTSASTDTQYF. Based on the CDR3 plus reference TRBV2 and TRBJ2-3, the full variable domain is EPEVTQTPSHQVTQMGQEVILRCVPISNHLYFYWYRQILGQKVEFLVSFYNNEISEKSEIFDDQFSVERPDGSNFTLKIRSTKLEDSAMYFCASRSGTSASTDTQYFGPGTRLTVL.

This chain uses TRBV13 with TRBJ1-1; 8 bases fit TRBD1. The length of the CDR3 is 12 residues. The junction had 7 bases not matched to a gene; V was cut back by 5 bases and J by 11 bases. Germline-derived CDR1 and CDR2 are PRHDT and FYEKMQ (reference sequence). CDR3 coding DNA: TGTGCCAGCAGCCTCTCCAGGGGGCAGGCTTTCTTT. This gives the protein CASSLSRGQAFF. The full variable domain, with the rest looked up from reference TRBV13 and TRBJ1-1, is AAGVIQSPRHLIKEKRETATLKCYPIPRHDTVYWYQQGPGQDPQFLISFYEKMQSDKGSIPDRFSAQQFSDYHSELNMSSLELGDSALYFCASSLSRGQAFFGQGTRLTVV.

This clone was observed a few times. The CDR3 DNA is TGCGCCAGCAGCTTGGACAGCCTCAATGAAAAACTGTTTTTT. As protein: CASSLDSLNEKLFF. J is TRBJ1-4 and V is TRBV4-3; TRBD1 might be the D (6 bases). Between the trimmed V and J ends, which lost 5 bases and 5 bases, there was a span of 12 bases. The CDR3 is 14 residues long. Germline V gives CDR1 LGHNA, CDR2 YSLEER.

This clone was observed a handful of times. Here the CDR3 DNA reads TGTGCCAGCAGCTTAACGTCCGGCGAGACCCAGTACTTC. Protein: CASSLTSGETQYF. The rearrangement links TRBV7-3 to TRBJ2-5; D remains ambiguous. Germline-derived CDR1 and CDR2 are SGHTA and FQGTGA. There are 13 residues in the CDR3. The V end was cut by 0 bases, the J end by 5 bases, with 7 bases between.

The V call is TRBV6-5, the J call TRBJ1-3, with D hard to call. V lost 0 bases and J lost 1, with 10 bases in between. Germline lookup yields CDR1 MNHEY and CDR2 SVGAGI. The CDR3 spans 16 residues. DNA for the CDR3: TGTGCCAGCAGTTACTCGGGCGGAGAATCTGGAAACACCATATATTTT. Protein: CASSYSGGESGNTIYF.

The chain's CDR3 is CASSLDNSRDQGYTF. CDR3 DNA: TGTGCCAGCAGCCTAGATAATAGCAGGGATCAAGGCTACACCTTC. The gene calls are TRBV7-3 and TRBJ1-2; D possibly corresponds to TRBD1 (5 bases). Germline-derived CDR1 and CDR2 are SGHTA and FQGTGA. This CDR3 is 15 amino acids long. Trimming removed 5 bases at V and 8 bases at J, with 21 bases between. The full variable domain, with the rest looked up from reference TRBV7-3 and TRBJ1-2, is GAGVSQTPSNKVTEKGKYVELRCDPISGHTALYWYRQSLGQGPEFLIYFQGTGAADDSGLPNDRFFAVRPEGSVSTLKIQRTERGDSAVYLCASSLDNSRDQGYTFGSGTRLTVV.

This sequence joins TRBV11-2 and TRBJ1-5, with D perhaps matching TRBD1 (5 bases). CDR3 size: 13 residues. Trimming removed 0 bases from V and 5 bases from J, with 5 bases in between. Germline loops: CDR1 SGHAT, CDR2 FQNNGV. The CDR3, as DNA: TGTGCCAGCAGCTTAGAGGGGGATCAGCCCCAGCATTTT. Amino acids: CASSLEGDQPQHF.

The chain has TRBV2 and TRBJ1-3; unclear D gene. V was shortened by 6 bases and J by 1 base, with 4 bases between the two germline ends. CDR1 is SNHLY, CDR2 FYNNEI, per germline. This CDR3 spans 12 amino acids. The CDR3 sequence: CASRLSGNTIYF. DNA of the CDR3: TGTGCCAGCAGGCTTTCTGGAAACACCATATATTTT.

The V gene is TRBV5-1, the J gene TRBJ1-5; possibly TRBD1 for D (5 bases). Trimming pared 0 bases from V and 7 bases from J, leaving 14 bases between. From germline, CDR1 is SGHRS and CDR2 YFSETQ. This CDR3 has 15 residues. CDR3: CASSLEGQGTQPQHF. Here the CDR3 DNA reads TGCGCCAGCAGCTTGGAAGGGCAGGGAACACAGCCCCAGCATTTT.

The chain couples TRBV10-2 to TRBJ2-2; 10 nucleotides match TRBD2. Per germline, CDR1 WSHSY and CDR2 SAAADI. This CDR3 spans 16 amino acids. The V segment lost 6 bases and the J segment 1 base; nucleotides outside the gene matches: 5. The DNA of the CDR3 is TGCGCCAGCAGCTCATCTAGCGGGGGGAACACCGGGGAGCTGTTTTTT. Encoded protein: CASSSSSGGNTGELFF.

This chain links TRBV11-2 with TRBJ1-1, with unresolved D. The V end was cut by 5 bases, the J end by 3 bases, with 16 bases between. The CDR3 has 15 residues. Germline V gene data show CDR1 as SGHAT and CDR2 as FQNNGV. For the CDR3, the DNA is TGTGCCAGCAGCCGGCTCGTTGCGGCCGACACTGAAGCTTTCTTT. Protein product: CASSRLVAADTEAFF.

This sequence joins TRBV7-2 and TRBJ2-7; D unclear. The V gene lost 1 base and the J gene lost 6 bases, with 4 bases spanning the gap. Germline loops: CDR1 SGHTA, CDR2 FQGNSA. CDR3 length: 11 residues. CDR3 in DNA: TGTGCCAGCAGCTTAGACCGCGAGCAGTACTTC. Translation: CASSLDREQYF.